This entry lists 22 T cell receptor beta chains sequenced from one sample in a study of T cell responses to AZD1222 COVID-19 vaccine. Using immunoSEQ multiplex PCR, the repertoire was profiled, and TCRdb retains in-frame clones only, with some absent. The profile shows 110,000 or so clones, more than 80% of them singletons. The source was peripheral blood, collected 28 days after the second dose of the MenACWY control vaccine. The receptor set was obtained from an adult who received the MenACWY meningococcal vaccine as a control.

The V and J genes are TRBV3-1 (or the pseudogene TRBV3-2) and TRBJ2-1; D gene ambiguous. This CDR3 comprises 17 residues. V was cut by 5 bases and J by 5 bases, with 22 bases left in between. Germline CDR1 LGHDT, CDR2 YNNKEL (reference sequence). CDR3 loop: CASSAYGPFHSDNEQFF. Written as DNA, the CDR3 is TGTGCCAGCAGCGCATACGGTCCCTTCCATTCCGACAATGAGCAGTTCTTC.

The chain uses TRBV7-9 and TRBJ2-5; D gene ambiguous. Germline values: CDR1 SEHNR, CDR2 FQNEAQ (reference sequence). The CDR3 totals 12 residues. Trimming shortened V by 3 bases and J by 0 bases, and 2 bases separated the two germline ends. The chain's CDR3 is CASSLNQETQYF. The CDR3 DNA is TGTGCCAGCAGCTTGAACCAAGAGACCCAGTACTTC.

The V gene is TRBV6-2 or TRBV6-3, the J gene TRBJ1-5; D might be TRBD1 (6 bases). The CDR3 spans 15 residues. V gave up 2 bases and J gave up 5 bases, with 13 bases separating them. The V gene's germline CDR1 is MNHEY and CDR2 SVGEGT. The CDR3 DNA sequence: TGTGCCAGCAGTTACGGGGGCGCCGGCGATCAGCCCCAGCATTTT. This codes for CASSYGGAGDQPQHF.

The chain is built from TRBV10-3 and TRBJ1-5; possibly TRBD1 for D (6 bases). This CDR3 comprises 15 residues. Germline V lookup: CDR1 ENHRY, CDR2 SYGVKD. V gave up 0 bases and J gave up 1 base, with 7 bases separating them. The CDR3 protein is CAISESGGSNQPQHF. The CDR3 DNA is TGTGCCATCAGTGAGTCAGGGGGAAGCAATCAGCCCCAGCATTTT.

The chain combines TRBV9 with TRBJ2-5; D is perhaps TRBD1 (6 bases). The V end lost 0 bases, the J end lost 4 bases, and 10 bases lay between the germline ends. This CDR3 spans 14 amino acids. Germline-derived CDR1 and CDR2 are SGDLS and YYNGEE. In DNA, the CDR3 is TGTGCCAGCAGCGTAGCACAGGGAAGAGAGACCCAGTACTTC. It specifies CASSVAQGRETQYF. Variable domain in full (rest from reference TRBV9 and TRBJ2-5): DSGVTQTPKHLITATGQRVTLRCSPRSGDLSVYWYQQSLDQGLQFLIQYYNGEERAKGNILERFSAQQFPDLHSELNLSSLELGDSALYFCASSVAQGRETQYFGPGTRLLVL.

This sequence joins TRBV15 and TRBJ1-4; D uncertain. Trimming took 3 bases from V and 8 from J, leaving 16 bases between them. The CDR3 is made up of 15 amino acids. Per the germline V gene, CDR1 is LNHNV and CDR2 is YYDKDF (reference sequence). CDR3 bases: TGTGCCACCAGCAGGTGGGGTGGGGATGTGGAAAAACTGTTTTTT. Protein product: CATSRWGGDVEKLFF.

The rearrangement uses TRBV12-5 and TRBJ2-1; 8 nucleotides agree with TRBD2. This CDR3 has 18 amino acids. Trimming cost V 5 bases and J 0 bases; bases outside gene matches: 12. Germline loops: CDR1 LGHNT, CDR2 FRNRAP. CDR3 nucleotides: TGTGCTAGTGGTATAGACCGGGGGGGGTTCCCCTCCTACAATGAGCAGTTCTTC. Protein product: CASGIDRGGFPSYNEQFF.

This clone was observed a single time. The J gene is TRBJ1-2, the V gene TRBV28; perhaps TRBD1 as D (5 bases). This CDR3 has 19 residues. Germline values: CDR1 MDHEN, CDR2 SYDVKM. Trimming pared 5 bases from V and 2 bases from J, leaving 27 bases between. The CDR3 region has the DNA TGTGCCAGCAGTCCTACGTCTCTGGGGGAACATGATAGGAACTATGGCTACACCTTC. This encodes CASSPTSLGEHDRNYGYTF.

The sample holds one count of this clone. The rearrangement links TRBV5-1 to TRBJ1-1; TRBD1 might be the D (6 bases). This CDR3 is built from 14 residues. CDR1 is SGHRS, CDR2 YFSETQ, per germline. Trimming cost V 6 bases and J 1 base, with 13 bases left between them. CDR3 nucleotide sequence: TGCGCCAGCAAGGCGACAGGTACGAACACTGAAGCTTTCTTT. It encodes CASKATGTNTEAFF.

The genes are TRBV6-2 or TRBV6-3 and TRBJ2-2; perhaps D is TRBD1 or TRBD2 (5 bases each). Germline V lookup: CDR1 MNHEY, CDR2 SVGEGT. The V gene lost 0 bases and the J gene lost 3 bases, with 14 bases spanning the gap. This CDR3 is 17 amino acids long. CDR3 nucleotides: TGTGCCAGCAGTTACTCGGGACGGACCATATACACCGGGGAGCTGTTTTTT. This gives the protein CASSYSGRTIYTGELFF.

The rearrangement joins TRBV23-1 to TRBJ1-5; D unclear. TRBV23-1 is an open reading frame, and its role is uncertain. This CDR3 has 11 residues. V was shortened by 6 bases and J by 5 bases, with 5 bases between the two germline ends. The CDR3 DNA follows: TGCGCCAGCAGCGAATATCAGCCCCAGCATTTT. Its translation is CASSEYQPQHF.

CDR3 DNA sequence: TGCGCCAGCAGCTTGGGGACTAGCGCCCAAGAGACCCAGTACTTC. This encodes CASSLGTSAQETQYF. The gene calls are TRBV5-1 and TRBJ2-5, with 9 nucleotides matching TRBD2. Trimming cost V 0 bases and J 1 base; bases outside gene matches: 1. The CDR3 has 15 residues. From germline, CDR1 is SGHRS and CDR2 YFSETQ.

This chain connects TRBV7-3 to TRBJ2-6, with TRBD1 identical over 11 bases. The junction had 9 bases not matched to a gene; V was cut back by 5 bases and J by 6 bases. Per the germline V gene, CDR1 is SGHTA and CDR2 is FQGTGA. The CDR3 length is 17 residues. CDR3 protein: CASSSTGTGGKANVLTF. In DNA form, the CDR3 reads TGTGCCAGCAGCAGCACCGGGACAGGGGGAAAGGCCAACGTCCTGACTTTC.

The chain recombines TRBV29-1 with TRBJ1-2; 7 bases line up with TRBD1. CDR1 and CDR2 from the germline V gene are SQVTM and ANQGSEA. The V gene end was trimmed by 1 base and the J gene end by 6 bases; junction bases not matched to a gene: 2. CDR3 length: 12 residues. The CDR3 coding sequence is TGCAGCGTTGAAGTTACAGGGGATGGCTACACCTTC. Protein product: CSVEVTGDGYTF.

The chain joins TRBV28 to TRBJ2-3; tentatively, D is TRBD2 (6 bases). V dropped 1 base and J dropped 1 base, with 6 bases sitting between them. This CDR3 region has 14 residues. CDR1 is MDHEN, CDR2 SYDVKM, per germline. As DNA, the CDR3 is TGTGCCAGCAGTTTATCTAGCGGCACAGATACGCAGTATTTT. It codes for CASSLSSGTDTQYF.

The chain carries TRBV5-1 and TRBJ2-5; D unclear. Trimming left V 4 bases short and J 14 bases short, with 18 bases between. This CDR3 has 12 residues. Germline V CDR1 and CDR2: SGHRS, YFSETQ. CDR3 sequence (DNA): TGCGCCAGCAGCCCGGACGGGTCAACGGAATACTTC. Translating it yields CASSPDGSTEYF.

The CDR3 reads CASSIDLDSYTF. The CDR3 DNA sequence: TGTGCCAGCAGCATCGACCTGGACAGCTACACCTTC. The V gene is TRBV7-9, the J gene TRBJ1-2; D possibly corresponds to TRBD1 (5 bases). Germline V gene lookup returns CDR1 SEHNR and CDR2 FQNEAQ (reference sequence). The CDR3 has 12 residues. V was shortened by 5 bases and J by 9 bases, with 13 bases between the two germline ends.

This chain joins TRBV12-1 and TRBJ2-3; TRBD2, as called in the table, went unchecked against the DNA. TRBV12-1 is shown as a pseudogene. The CDR3 has 15 amino acids. CDR3 nucleotide sequence: TGTGCCAGCAGCTTTTTGGGGGGTGTCCGCGATACGCAGTATTTT. Translation: CASSFLGGVRDTQYF.

The chain uses TRBV27 and TRBJ1-2; TRBD1 is a possible D gene (5 bases). The CDR3 is 14 residues long. The V gene lost 2 bases and the J gene lost 5 bases, with 12 bases spanning the gap. Germline CDR1 and CDR2: MNHEY and SMNVEV (reference sequence). The CDR3 bases are TGTGCCAGCAGTTTAAAACCGGGACCGTATGGCTACACCTTC. This codes for CASSLKPGPYGYTF.

The chain combines TRBV14 with TRBJ1-6; D gene unclear. Germline CDR1 reads SGHDN; CDR2 reads FVKESK. There are 12 residues in the CDR3. Trimming shortened V by 0 bases and J by 9 bases, and 3 bases separated the two germline ends. CDR3 bases: TGTGCCAGCAGCCAAGATGTTTCACCCCTCCACTTT. This translates into CASSQDVSPLHF.

This clone occurred a few times. The chain uses TRBV9 and TRBJ2-7; no clear D gene. The CDR3 totals 14 residues. V was cut by 0 bases and J by 1 base, with 8 bases left in between. Germline assignment: CDR1 SGDLS and CDR2 YYNGEE. CDR3: CASSVAPNSYEQYF. The CDR3 DNA follows: TGTGCCAGCAGCGTAGCCCCCAATTCCTACGAGCAGTACTTC. The full variable domain, in which reference TRBV9 and TRBJ2-7 provide the parts outside the CDR3, is DSGVTQTPKHLITATGQRVTLRCSPRSGDLSVYWYQQSLDQGLQFLIQYYNGEERAKGNILERFSAQQFPDLHSELNLSSLELGDSALYFCASSVAPNSYEQYFGPGTRLTVT.

This chain links TRBV15 with TRBJ2-7, with 9 bases fitting TRBD1. V was clipped by 0 bases and J by 5 bases; unmatched bases: 11. The V gene's germline CDR1 is LNHNV and CDR2 YYDKDF (reference sequence). The CDR3 totals 17 residues. The CDR3 DNA reads TGTGCCACCAGCAGAGATGTTGGTGGGACAGGGTTGAACGAGCAGTACTTC. Translated, it gives CATSRDVGGTGLNEQYF.